Following are 5 T cell receptor beta chains from one sample sequenced in a study of vaccination effects on CD4 cells after COVID-19. Sequencing was performed with immunoSEQ multiplex PCR; in TCRdb, only in-frame clones are kept and a portion is missing. The data hold about 45,000 clones, with roughly 72% observed a single time. No antigen has been assigned to these receptors. Following culture for about ten days, CD4+ T cells were isolated. Either the BNT162b2 or mRNA-1273 vaccine was given to participants in two doses. Sequencing used CD4+ T cells from PBMCs cultured without peptide, obtained after COVID-19 vaccination. The receptors were gathered from a human donor who received a COVID-19 vaccine.

This clone was found a few times. The gene calls are TRBV19 and TRBJ1-1, with no clear D. CDR3 length: 16 amino acids. Germline CDR1 is LNHDA and CDR2 is SQIVND (reference sequence). With 3 bases removed from V and 0 bases from J, the gap between germline ends came to 14 bases. CDR3 sequence reads: CASSIGRIAMNTEAFF. CDR3 coding DNA: TGTGCCAGTAGTATCGGTCGGATAGCCATGAACACTGAAGCTTTCTTT. Supplemented by reference TRBV19 and TRBJ1-1, the full variable domain reads DGGITQSPKYLFRKEGQNVTLSCEQNLNHDAMYWYRQDPGQGLRLIYYSQIVNDFQKGDIAEGYSVSREKKESFPLTVTSAQKNPTAFYLCASSIGRIAMNTEAFFGQGTRLTVV.

The V and J genes are TRBV3-1 (or the pseudogene TRBV3-2) and TRBJ2-5; tentatively, D is TRBD2 (5 bases). The CDR3 spans 14 residues. The germline gives CDR1 LGHDT, CDR2 YNNKEL (reference sequence). Deletions cut 7 bases from V and 2 bases from J, with 14 bases between. The CDR3 nucleotides read TGTGCCAGCACAGAAAGCCGGGGTCAAGAGACCCAGTACTTC. Amino acids: CASTESRGQETQYF.

This clone was observed a handful of times. Distinct nucleotide sequences in the sample also encode this CDR3. The chain links TRBV18 to TRBJ2-5; 11 bases are shared with TRBD2. V shed 3 bases and J 3 bases; nucleotides not matched to a gene: 3. The CDR3 runs 15 residues. Germline V gene lookup returns CDR1 KGHSH and CDR2 LQKENI. The CDR3 sequence is CASSPPGLAEETQYF. The CDR3 bases are TGTGCCAGCTCACCGCCGGGACTAGCGGAAGAGACCCAGTACTTC.

The chain combines TRBV6-5 with TRBJ1-6; TRBD1 aligns across 7 bases. V shed 5 bases, J shed 4 bases, and the junction held 2 bases outside the gene matches. The V gene's germline CDR1 is MNHEY and CDR2 SVGAGI. This CDR3 comprises 14 residues. Here the CDR3 reads CASSPGQYNSPLHF. CDR3 bases: TGTGCCAGCAGTCCGGGACAGTATAATTCACCCCTCCACTTT.

V is TRBV19 and J is TRBJ2-7; D is perhaps TRBD1 or TRBD2 (6 bases each). CDR1 and CDR2 from the germline V gene are LNHDA and SQIVND (reference sequence). Trimming took off 6 bases at V and 5 bases at J, with 11 bases between the two ends. The CDR3 covers 12 residues. The CDR3 DNA follows: TGTGCCAGTAGGGGGGGCGCGGACGAGCAGTACTTC. Residues: CASRGGADEQYF.